The TCR beta chain under discussion was sequenced for a study of beta chain features in type 1 diabetes. What was sequenced were expressed TCRB transcripts, since all of the isolated RNA had been reverse transcribed. Only in-frame clones appear in the TCRdb table, and some are missing; sequencing was by immunoSEQ multiplex PCR. The profile shows around 690,000 clones, 9.5% to 15% of them singletons. This clone was recorded a few times. Its specificity is unknown. Findings and caveats of the study: Shorter TCRB CDR3s, moderately but significantly so, marked every one of the four CD4+ subsets in Type 1 diabetes patients. Sampled from patients, naive, central memory and Treg TCRB repertoires appeared more similar than those sampled from healthy donors. Here, the possible influence of HLA type (on TCRB rearrangement) remained unresolved.

J gave up 4 bases and V 0 bases, and 10 bases lay outside the gene matches. Germline-derived CDR1 and CDR2 are SGHDT and YYEEEE. This CDR3 has 18 amino acids. J is TRBJ2-1 and V is TRBV5-6; TRBD1 matches 10 bases. The sequenced sample consisted of naive CD4+ T cells from blood. The TCR sequence derives from a man aged 25-45 years with type 1 diabetes. The CDR3 is CASSLALREGQGYNEQFF. DNA for the CDR3: TGTGCCAGCAGCTTGGCTTTAAGGGAGGGACAGGGGTACAATGAGCAGTTCTTC.